This passage covers 26 T cell receptor beta chains from one sample sequenced in a study of blood T cell repertoires in COVID-19. Clones were read by immunoSEQ multiplex PCR, and TCRdb kept only the in-frame ones, dropping some. The sample shows about 210,000 clones, approximately 84% of them seen only once. The sample taken for sequencing was peripheral blood. The source of these receptors is a woman aged 45-65 years with active or convalescent COVID-19.

This clone was seen only a few times. The V and J genes are TRBV2 and TRBJ2-2; maybe TRBD2 (6 bases). V was pared by 7 bases and J by 2 bases, with 14 bases between. The CDR3 has 15 amino acids. In germline, CDR1 is SNHLY, CDR2 FYNNEI. The CDR3 loop reads CASTLAPSNTGELFF. For the CDR3, the DNA is TGTGCCAGCACCCTAGCGCCTTCCAACACCGGGGAGCTGTTTTTT. Complete variable domain (other parts from reference TRBV2 and TRBJ2-2): EPEVTQTPSHQVTQMGQEVILRCVPISNHLYFYWYRQILGQKVEFLVSFYNNEISEKSEIFDDQFSVERPDGSNFTLKIRSTKLEDSAMYFCASTLAPSNTGELFFGEGSRLTVL.

V is TRBV28 and J is TRBJ1-5; D remains unclear. CDR1 is MDHEN, CDR2 SYDVKM, per germline. This CDR3 comprises 14 residues. V was trimmed by 7 bases and J by 0 bases, leaving 10 bases between them. For the CDR3, the DNA is TGTGCCAGCACCCTAGGGAGTAGCAATCAGCCCCAGCATTTT. Encoded protein: CASTLGSSNQPQHF.

V is TRBV9 and J is TRBJ2-5; 10 bases align to TRBD1. CDR1 is SGDLS and CDR2 is YYNGEE in the germline V gene. The length of the CDR3 is 16 residues. The V and J ends lost 4 bases and 0 bases, in that order; junction bases with no gene match: 6. CDR3 nucleotides: TGTGCCAGCAGCAGGGGACAGGGGAAAAACCAAGAGACCCAGTACTTC. Its protein is CASSRGQGKNQETQYF.

The rearrangement uses TRBV2 and TRBJ1-2; TRBD1 might be the D (5 bases). The CDR3 totals 12 residues. Deletions cut 8 bases from V and 6 bases from J, with 13 bases between. Germline V CDR1 and CDR2: SNHLY, FYNNEI. The CDR3 nucleotides read TGTGCCAGCTCCCGGGGGAAGGATGGCTACACCTTC. Protein: CASSRGKDGYTF.

This clone came up a few times. The V call is TRBV28, the J call TRBJ2-3, with 10 bases matching TRBD2. CDR1 is MDHEN and CDR2 is SYDVKM in the germline V gene. CDR3 length: 19 residues. After removal of 6 bases from V and 1 base from J, the junction contained 16 bases not matched to a gene. CDR3 coding DNA: TGTGCCAGCAGCCCAGCTGGGCTAGCGGGGGCCAGGGGCACAGATACGCAGTATTTT. It codes for CASSPAGLAGARGTDTQYF.

This clone was recorded a few times. In DNA form, the CDR3 reads TGTGCCAGCAGGAGGACAGGCACCGGGGAGCTGTTTTTT. Protein sequence: CASRRTGTGELFF. This chain uses TRBV28 with TRBJ2-2; 7 nucleotides align to TRBD1. Trimming cost V 6 bases and J 4 bases; bases outside gene matches: 2. In germline, CDR1 is MDHEN, CDR2 SYDVKM. The CDR3 contains 13 residues. The variable domain in full, completed from reference TRBV28 and TRBJ2-2, reads DVKVTQSSRYLVKRTGEKVFLECVQDMDHENMFWYRQDPGLGLRLIYFSYDVKMKEKGDIPEGYSVSREKKERFSLILESASTNQTSMYLCASRRTGTGELFFGEGSRLTVL.

The chain joins TRBV7-9 to TRBJ2-7, with 7 bases that match TRBD1. The V gene's germline CDR1 is SEHNR and CDR2 FQNEAQ (reference sequence). The CDR3 is made up of 14 amino acids. The V and J ends lost 5 bases and 7 bases, in that order; junction bases with no gene match: 11. CDR3 sequence: CASSTTVTGSEQYF. CDR3 nucleotide sequence: TGTGCCAGCAGCACCACTGTGACAGGGAGTGAGCAGTACTTC.

The V gene is TRBV28, the J gene TRBJ1-1; TRBD1 aligns across 7 bases. CDR1 is MDHEN, CDR2 SYDVKM, per germline. The CDR3 contains 13 residues. After removal of 5 bases from V and 4 bases from J, the junction contained 4 bases not matched to a gene. The CDR3 bases are TGTGCCAGCAGTACGTCAGGGGGCACTGAAGCTTTCTTT. It yields the protein CASSTSGGTEAFF.

The V gene is TRBV28, the J gene TRBJ1-1; 10 bases match TRBD1. The CDR3 is 16 amino acids. J lost 2 bases, V lost 0 bases, and 3 bases had no gene match. Germline CDR1 and CDR2: MDHEN and SYDVKM. CDR3 region: CASSLWGQGRNTEAFF. The CDR3 DNA reads as TGTGCCAGCAGTTTATGGGGACAGGGGAGAAACACTGAAGCTTTCTTT.

The chain links TRBV28 to TRBJ2-3, with D unclear. Between the trimmed V and J ends, which lost 7 bases and 2 bases, there was a span of 10 bases. The CDR3 spans 13 residues. Per germline, CDR1 MDHEN and CDR2 SYDVKM. CDR3 region: CASNSPITDTQYF. CDR3 DNA sequence: TGTGCCAGCAATTCCCCAATCACAGATACGCAGTATTTT. The whole variable domain, remainder taken from reference TRBV28 and TRBJ2-3, is DVKVTQSSRYLVKRTGEKVFLECVQDMDHENMFWYRQDPGLGLRLIYFSYDVKMKEKGDIPEGYSVSREKKERFSLILESASTNQTSMYLCASNSPITDTQYFGPGTRLTVL.

V is TRBV28 and J is TRBJ1-5, with D possibly being TRBD1 (6 bases). Between the trimmed V and J ends, which lost 3 bases and 9 bases, there was a span of 9 bases. CDR3 length: 12 residues. Germline loops: CDR1 MDHEN, CDR2 SYDVKM. This CDR3 reads CASSLRGLPQHF. The CDR3 DNA sequence: TGTGCCAGCAGTTTGCGGGGGCTGCCCCAGCATTTT. Variable domain in full (rest from reference TRBV28 and TRBJ1-5): DVKVTQSSRYLVKRTGEKVFLECVQDMDHENMFWYRQDPGLGLRLIYFSYDVKMKEKGDIPEGYSVSREKKERFSLILESASTNQTSMYLCASSLRGLPQHFGDGTRLSIL.

The rearrangement uses TRBV28 and TRBJ1-5; 12 bases map to TRBD1. From germline, CDR1 is MDHEN and CDR2 SYDVKM. V shed 5 bases and J 4 bases; nucleotides not matched to a gene: 6. The CDR3 is 16 amino acids. CDR3 sequence: CASSAQGQGANQPQHF. The CDR3 DNA reads as TGTGCCAGCAGTGCCCAGGGACAGGGGGCGAATCAGCCCCAGCATTTT.

In this sample, this clone turned up once. The V call is TRBV10-3, the J call TRBJ1-5; tentatively, D is TRBD1 (5 bases). Looked up from germline, CDR1 is ENHRY and CDR2 is SYGVKD. Trimming pared 2 bases from V and 1 base from J, leaving 9 bases between. This CDR3 contains 15 residues. Here the CDR3 reads CAISEAGRSNQPQHF. The CDR3 DNA sequence: TGTGCCATCAGTGAGGCGGGACGGAGCAATCAGCCCCAGCATTTT.

The chain has TRBV12-3 or TRBV12-4 and TRBJ1-2; the D gene is possibly TRBD1 (5 bases). This CDR3 spans 13 amino acids. Trimming removed 3 bases from V and 4 bases from J, with 9 bases in between. The CDR3 DNA sequence: TGTGCCAGCAGTTTTCAGGGATTCTATGGCTACACCTTC. Its protein product is CASSFQGFYGYTF.

The J gene is TRBJ1-1, the V gene TRBV6-5; D remains ambiguous. V was trimmed by 0 bases and J by 5 bases, leaving 13 bases between them. The CDR3 loop spans 15 amino acids. The germline V gene encodes CDR1 MNHEY and CDR2 SVGAGI. The CDR3: CASSYSEGGGTEAFF. The CDR3 DNA reads TGTGCCAGCAGTTACTCGGAGGGTGGAGGAACTGAAGCTTTCTTT.

V and J are TRBV5-6 and TRBJ1-1; 7 bases line up with TRBD1. Germline CDR1 and CDR2: SGHDT and YYEEEE. The CDR3 is made up of 14 amino acids. J was trimmed by 7 bases and V by 4 bases; bases with no gene match: 10. The CDR3 sequence is CASSLVPGQFEAFF. CDR3 bases: TGTGCCAGCAGCCTCGTCCCGGGACAGTTTGAAGCTTTCTTT.

The chain recombines TRBV18 with TRBJ2-5, with 12 bases identical to TRBD2. J was trimmed by 1 base and V by 1 base; bases with no gene match: 4. The CDR3 covers 17 residues. Germline CDR1 and CDR2: KGHSH and LQKENI. The DNA of the CDR3 is TGTGCCAGCTCACCACGCTGGACTAGCGGGGCCCAAGAGACCCAGTACTTC. It is translated as CASSPRWTSGAQETQYF.

Details on this clone: Other DNA sequences in this sample translate to the same CDR3. V is TRBV11-2 and J is TRBJ2-3; 10 bases are a match to TRBD1. Germline loops: CDR1 SGHAT, CDR2 FQNNGV. J lost 0 bases, V lost 5 bases, and 2 bases had no gene match. This CDR3 contains 15 residues. CDR3 region: CASSPGQGSTDTQYF. The CDR3 nucleotides are TGTGCCAGCAGCCCGGGACAGGGGAGCACAGATACGCAGTATTTT.

This clone has just a few counts. This chain uses TRBV15 with TRBJ2-2, with 9 bases aligning to TRBD1. CDR3 length equals 18 residues. V was pared by 1 base and J by 0 bases, with 6 bases of the junction left unmatched. Germline lookup yields CDR1 LNHNV and CDR2 YYDKDF (reference sequence). CDR3 sequence reads: CATSRALTGGANTGELFF. CDR3 nucleotides: TGTGCCACCAGCAGAGCGCTCACAGGGGGCGCGAACACCGGGGAGCTGTTTTTT.

The genes are TRBV2 and TRBJ1-3; D is uncertain. In germline, CDR1 is SNHLY, CDR2 FYNNEI. Trimming removed 8 bases at V and 0 bases at J, with 5 bases between. The CDR3 runs to 12 residues. The CDR3 DNA is TGTGCCAGCGGGCTCTCTGGAAACACCATATATTTT. It is translated as CASGLSGNTIYF. Variable domain in full (rest from reference TRBV2 and TRBJ1-3): EPEVTQTPSHQVTQMGQEVILRCVPISNHLYFYWYRQILGQKVEFLVSFYNNEISEKSEIFDDQFSVERPDGSNFTLKIRSTKLEDSAMYFCASGLSGNTIYFGEGSWLTVV.

Written as DNA, the CDR3 is TGTGCCAGCAGTACTCTTACAGATACGCAGTATTTT. Protein: CASSTLTDTQYF. V gene TRBV27 combines with J gene TRBJ2-3; D not resolved. V dropped 5 bases and J dropped 3 bases, with 6 bases sitting between them. Germline V CDR1 and CDR2: MNHEY, SMNVEV (reference sequence). The CDR3 totals 12 residues.

The chain links TRBV6-5 to TRBJ1-1, with 9 bases aligning to TRBD1. The CDR3 sequence is 15 residues long. J gave up 5 bases and V 6 bases, and 10 bases lay outside the gene matches. CDR1 is MNHEY and CDR2 is SVGAGI in the germline V gene. The CDR3 DNA follows: TGTGCCAGCAGCCGGGGACAGGGTTTGGAGACTGAAGCTTTCTTT. This sequence encodes CASSRGQGLETEAFF.

The chain recombines TRBV28 with TRBJ2-7; 9 bases are a match to TRBD2. The ends lost 3 bases at V and 0 bases at J; junction bases unmatched: 0. The CDR3 length is 14 residues. CDR1 and CDR2 from the germline V gene are MDHEN and SYDVKM. CDR3 sequence reads: CASSFSGSSYEQYF. The CDR3, as DNA: TGTGCCAGCAGTTTTAGCGGGAGCTCCTACGAGCAGTACTTC.

The chain recombines TRBV4-1 with TRBJ2-3; 10 bases fit TRBD2. The trim removed 5 bases at V and 2 bases at J, leaving 4 bases unmatched. Germline-derived CDR1 and CDR2 are MGHRA and YSYEKL. The CDR3 extends over 15 amino acids. CDR3 DNA sequence: TGCGCCAGCAGCAGGACTAGCGGCGCCACAGATACGCAGTATTTT. It is translated as CASSRTSGATDTQYF.

This clone was picked up a small number of times. The chain couples TRBV5-1 to TRBJ2-1, with D possibly matching TRBD1 (6 bases). The CDR3 covers 13 residues. Germline V gene data show CDR1 as SGHRS and CDR2 as YFSETQ. V gave up 2 bases and J gave up 6 bases, with 9 bases separating them. The CDR3 DNA is TGCGCCAGCAGCTTCTCAGGGGCCAATGAGCAGTTCTTC. It translates to CASSFSGANEQFF. Using reference TRBV5-1 and TRBJ2-1 for the parts outside the CDR3, the full variable domain is KAGVTQTPRYLIKTRGQQVTLSCSPISGHRSVSWYQQTPGQGLQFLFEYFSETQRNKGNFPGRFSGRQFSNSRSEMNVSTLELGDSALYLCASSFSGANEQFFGPGTRLTVL.

The chain links TRBV5-4 to TRBJ2-5, with no clear D. V was pared by 0 bases and J by 4 bases, with 7 bases between. The V gene's germline CDR1 is SGHNT and CDR2 YYREEE (reference sequence). The CDR3 totals 13 residues. The CDR3 loop reads CASSLGRRETQYF. The CDR3, as DNA: TGTGCCAGCAGCTTGGGTCGGAGAGAGACCCAGTACTTC.